Listed below are T cell receptor beta chains from one sample, sequenced in a study of blood T cells in healthy people across ages. TCRdb called the 5' RACE reads again in MiXCR, with one record for every CDR3 protein. The repertoire has 720,000 or so distinct CDR3 sequences, 40% to 45% of them found once; the top ten carry 25% to 35%. Sequenced sample: blood. The source of these receptors is a man older than 75 in good health. The CDR3 runs from the conserved cysteine through the conserved F or W. D genes are given only for firm matches. Clone sizes are given selectively: once, few, many, or a class where the clone is expanded.

>NA|NA|TRBJ2-7|13|TRBV28
TGTGCCAGCAGTCGGGCAGGGAGCTGCGAGCAGTACTTC
CASSRAGSCEQYF
>NA|NA|TRBJ1-1|15|TRBV4-1
TGCGCCAGCAGCGCCGGAGCATCGGGACTCTTAGACGCTTTCTTT
CASSAGASGLLDAFF
>NA|few|TRBJ2-3|11|TRBV29-1
TGCAGCGTTGATCGGGCAGATACGCAGTATTTT
CSVDRADTQYF
>NA|few|TRBJ2-7|14|TRBV10-3
TGTGCCATCAGTGATGGGGGCGCCCTATGGGAGCAGTACTTC
CAISDGGALWEQYF
>TRBD2|NA|TRBJ2-7|16|TRBV2
TGTGCCAGCAGTGAAAATCTAGCGGGAGGGTTGTGGGAGCAGTACTTC
CASSENLAGGLWEQYF
>TRBD2|NA|TRBJ2-5|16|TRBV4-3
TGCGCCAGCAGCCAAGGGAGGAGACTAGCGGGTGCTCAGCAGTACTTC
CASSQGRRLAGAQQYF
>NA|once|TRBJ2-1|12|TRBV27
TGTGCCAGCACCGAAGACCACAATGAGCAGTTCTTC
CASTEDHNEQFF
>TRBD2|many|TRBJ2-7|16|TRBV4-1
TGCGCCAGCAGCCCCCGGACTAGCCTCGGCTCTTACGAGCAGTACTTC
CASSPRTSLGSYEQYF
>TRBD2|few|TRBJ2-5|17|TRBV3-1
TGTGCCAGCAGCCAAGACCTCAAGGCTAGCGGGGGAGAGACCCAGTACTTC
CASSQDLKASGGETQYF
>TRBD2|NA|TRBJ2-1|19|TRBV20-1
TGCAGTGCTACACTAGCGGGAGGGCTTAATTCTAGTCTGCTCTACGAGCGGTTCTTC
CSATLAGGLNSSLLYERFF
>NA|few|TRBJ1-4|18|TRBV4-3
TGCGCCAGCAGCCAAGATTTGTTGGGGAGTGGCACTAATGAAAAACTGTTTTTT
CASSQDLLGSGTNEKLFF
>NA|few|TRBJ2-3|11|TRBV30
TGTGCCTGGAGAGTGACAGATACGCAGTATTTT
CAWRVTDTQYF
>TRBD1|few|TRBJ1-2|12|TRBV6-5
TGTGCCAGCAGCGACAGGGTAGGCGGCTACACCTTC
CASSDRVGGYTF
>TRBD2|NA|TRBJ2-7|16|TRBV7-2
TGTGCCAGCAGCTCCTCGGGACTAGCGGGAAGTAACGAGCAGTACTTC
CASSSSGLAGSNEQYF
>NA|NA|TRBJ2-7|17|TRBV21-1
TGTGCCAGCAGCTCTCCCCGTGGGGTCAGCTTATTCGACGAGCAGTACTTC
CASSSPRGVSLFDEQYF
>NA|NA|TRBJ2-1|15|TRBV25-1
TGTGCCAGCAGTGAATCAGTCGCGGGGAAAAATGAGCAGTTCTTC
CASSESVAGKNEQFF
>NA|NA|TRBJ2-7|13|TRBV20-1
TGCAGTGCAAGCCAGGACTTGTCCTACGAGCAGTACTTC
CSASQDLSYEQYF
>TRBD1|few|TRBJ1-2|12|TRBV28
TGTGCCAGCTCGGGACAGCTCTATGGCTACACCTTC
CASSGQLYGYTF
>TRBD2|few|TRBJ2-1|15|TRBV7-8
TGTGCCAGCAGCTCATATATTGGGGGGGATGAGCGGCAGTTCTTC
CASSSYIGGDERQFF
>TRBD1|NA|TRBJ2-7|15|TRBV18
TGTGCCAGCTCACCACCCGGGACAGCTATCTTGGAGCAGTACTTC
CASSPPGTAILEQYF
>NA|NA|TRBJ1-1|13|TRBV15
TGTGCCACCAGCAGAGATCTGCACGCTGAAGCTTTCTTT
CATSRDLHAEAFF
>NA|few|TRBJ2-7|16|TRBV6-2/TRBV6-3
TGTGCCAGCAGCTTTGTGGTGGCGGGACAAACCTACGAGCAGTACTTC
CASSFVVAGQTYEQYF
>NA|NA|TRBJ1-4|15|TRBV5-8
TGTGCCAGCAGCTTGGATCCAGAAACTAATGAAAAACTGTTTTTT
CASSLDPETNEKLFF
>NA|few|TRBJ1-2|16|TRBV5-5
TGTGCCAGCAGCTTGGGCGTTGGTGGAACCAACTATGGCTACACCTTC
CASSLGVGGTNYGYTF
>NA|NA|TRBJ2-1|14|TRBV3-1
TGTGCCAGCAGCCGCCGGGACACCCACAATGAGCAGTTCTTC
CASSRRDTHNEQFF
>TRBD2|NA|TRBJ2-5|15|TRBV12-3/TRBV12-4
TGTGCCAGCAGTTTAGGGACTAGTCCCCAAGAGACCCAGTACTTC
CASSLGTSPQETQYF
>NA|NA|TRBJ2-5|14|TRBV18
TGTGCCAGCTCACCAACAAGGCGACGGGCTGAGCAGTACTTC
CASSPTRRRAEQYF
>TRBD2|few|TRBJ2-7|14|TRBV20-1
TGCAGTGCTAGAGTGGGCGGGAGGGCCTACGAGCAGTACTTC
CSARVGGRAYEQYF
>NA|NA|TRBJ2-5|13|TRBV12-3/TRBV12-4
TGTGCCAGCAGTACTTACAGGGAAGAGACCCAGTACTTC
CASSTYREETQYF
>NA|NA|TRBJ2-5|16|TRBV7-2
TGTGCCAGCAGCTTATCCCATACTAGCAGACAAGAGACCCAGTACTTC
CASSLSHTSRQETQYF
>NA|few|TRBJ2-7|14|TRBV3-1
TGTGCCAGCAGCCAAGAACAGGGGAGGTATGAGCAGTACTTC
CASSQEQGRYEQYF
>NA|NA|TRBJ2-5|14|TRBV7-9
TGTGCCAGCAGCCCACAGGGCGTACAAGAGACCCAGTACTTC
CASSPQGVQETQYF
>NA|NA|TRBJ2-2|13|TRBV10-1
TGCGCCAGCAGCAAAAGGGGGTCCGGGGAGCTGTTTTTT
CASSKRGSGELFF